Presented here are 6 T cell receptor beta chains from one specimen sequenced in a study of blood T cell repertoires in COVID-19. Measured with immunoSEQ multiplex PCR; TCRdb has only the in-frame clones, and not every one. The table includes some 150,000 clones, 80% detected once. Sequences were obtained from peripheral blood. All receptors derive from a man in his 60s with active or convalescent COVID-19.

The rearrangement uses TRBV18 and TRBJ2-3, with 10 bases identical to TRBD1. This CDR3 spans 19 amino acids. Germline V lookup: CDR1 KGHSH, CDR2 LQKENI. V was pared by 5 bases and J by 12 bases, with 26 bases of the junction left unmatched. DNA for the CDR3: TGTGCCAGCTCATTCGGGACAGGGGTTGCGAGGTCCACAGATACGAGACAGTATTTT. It specifies CASSFGTGVARSTDTRQYF.

This rearrangement joins TRBV29-1 to TRBJ2-3; tentatively, D is TRBD2 (6 bases). V dropped 5 bases and J dropped 0 bases, with 12 bases sitting between them. The CDR3 runs 14 residues. CDR1 and CDR2 from the germline V gene are SQVTM and ANQGSEA. CDR3 protein: CSVIPGTSTDTQYF. CDR3 in DNA: TGCAGCGTTATACCCGGGACTAGCACAGATACGCAGTATTTT.

The chain is built from TRBV6-5 and TRBJ1-2; the D gene is possibly TRBD1 (5 bases). The CDR3 length is 14 residues. With 5 bases removed from V and 8 bases from J, the gap between germline ends came to 18 bases. Germline V gene data show CDR1 as MNHEY and CDR2 as SVGAGI. The CDR3 loop is CASSLTGPGGGYTF. For the CDR3, the DNA is TGTGCCAGCAGTCTTACAGGTCCCGGGGGGGGCTACACCTTC.

V usage is TRBV5-1 and J usage is TRBJ1-5; 11 bases are shared with TRBD1. Germline V gives CDR1 SGHRS, CDR2 YFSETQ. The V and J ends lost 3 bases and 3 bases, in that order; junction bases with no gene match: 8. This CDR3 has 17 residues. The CDR3 reads CASSSGTGGEINQPQHF. The CDR3 nucleotides are TGCGCCAGCAGCTCCGGGACAGGGGGGGAGATCAATCAGCCCCAGCATTTT.

The chain uses TRBV24-1 and TRBJ2-7; TRBD2 aligns across 13 bases. Germline V CDR1 and CDR2: KGHDR, SFDVKD. The CDR3 totals 16 residues. V lost 3 bases and J lost 6; bases outside the gene matches: 7. The CDR3 DNA reads TGTGCCACCAGTGATCCGGGACGACTAGCGGGAGGCGAGCAGTACTTC. Amino acids: CATSDPGRLAGGEQYF.

This chain connects TRBV27 to TRBJ2-5; no clear D gene. CDR1 and CDR2 from the germline V gene are MNHEY and SMNVEV (reference sequence). CDR3 size: 12 residues. V lost 7 bases to trimming and J lost 5 bases, with 11 bases between them. For the CDR3, the DNA is TGTGCCAGCACCAACAGTGGGGAGACCCAGTACTTC. This sequence encodes CASTNSGETQYF.